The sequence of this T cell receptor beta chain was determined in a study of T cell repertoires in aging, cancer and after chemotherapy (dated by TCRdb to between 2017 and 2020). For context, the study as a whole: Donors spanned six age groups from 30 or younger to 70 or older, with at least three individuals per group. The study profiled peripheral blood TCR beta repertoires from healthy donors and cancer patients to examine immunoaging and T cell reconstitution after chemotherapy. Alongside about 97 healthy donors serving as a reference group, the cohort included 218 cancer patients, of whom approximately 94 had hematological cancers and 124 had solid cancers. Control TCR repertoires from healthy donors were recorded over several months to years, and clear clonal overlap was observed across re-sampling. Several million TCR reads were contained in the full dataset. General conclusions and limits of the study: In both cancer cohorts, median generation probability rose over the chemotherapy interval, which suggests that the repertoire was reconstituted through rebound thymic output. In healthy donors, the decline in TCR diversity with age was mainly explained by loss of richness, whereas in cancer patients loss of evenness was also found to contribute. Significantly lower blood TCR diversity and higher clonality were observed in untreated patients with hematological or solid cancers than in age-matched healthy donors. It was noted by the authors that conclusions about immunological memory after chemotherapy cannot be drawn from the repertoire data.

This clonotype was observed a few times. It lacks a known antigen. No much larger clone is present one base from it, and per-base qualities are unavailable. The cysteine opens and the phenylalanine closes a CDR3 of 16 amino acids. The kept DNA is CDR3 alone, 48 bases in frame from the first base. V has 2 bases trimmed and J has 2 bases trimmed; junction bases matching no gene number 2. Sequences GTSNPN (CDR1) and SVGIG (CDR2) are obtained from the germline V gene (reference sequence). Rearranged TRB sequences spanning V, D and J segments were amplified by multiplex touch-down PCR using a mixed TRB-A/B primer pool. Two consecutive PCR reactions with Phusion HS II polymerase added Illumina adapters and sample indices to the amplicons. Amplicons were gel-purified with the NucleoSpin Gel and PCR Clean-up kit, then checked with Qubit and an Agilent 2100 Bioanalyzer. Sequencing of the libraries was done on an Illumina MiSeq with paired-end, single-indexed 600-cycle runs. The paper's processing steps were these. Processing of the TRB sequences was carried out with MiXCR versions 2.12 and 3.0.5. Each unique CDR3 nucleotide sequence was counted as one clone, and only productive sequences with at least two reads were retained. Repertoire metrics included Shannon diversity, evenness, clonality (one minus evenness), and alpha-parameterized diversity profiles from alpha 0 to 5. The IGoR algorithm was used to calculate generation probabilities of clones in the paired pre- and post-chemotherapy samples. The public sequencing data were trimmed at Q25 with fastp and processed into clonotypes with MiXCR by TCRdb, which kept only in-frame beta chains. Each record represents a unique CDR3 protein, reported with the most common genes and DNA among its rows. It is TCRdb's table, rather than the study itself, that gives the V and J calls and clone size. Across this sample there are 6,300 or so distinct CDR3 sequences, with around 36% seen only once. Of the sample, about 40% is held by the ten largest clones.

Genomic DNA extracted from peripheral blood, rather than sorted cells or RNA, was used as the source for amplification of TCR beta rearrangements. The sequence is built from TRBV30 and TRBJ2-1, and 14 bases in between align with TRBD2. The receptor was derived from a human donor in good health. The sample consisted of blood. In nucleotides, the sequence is TGTGCCTGGAGTCTGGGACTAGCGGGAGCCTACAATGAGCAGTTCTTC. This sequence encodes CAWSLGLAGAYNEQFF.